A single sample gave rise to the 14 T cell receptor beta chains below, sequenced in a study of blood T cell repertoires in COVID-19. Generated by immunoSEQ multiplex PCR, the TCRdb table keeps only in-frame clones and is missing some. Of about 200,000 clones in the sample, over 85% were seen once. Sequenced sample: PBMCs or T cells enriched from blood (not recorded which). The receptors here all came from a woman aged 25 to 39 with acute COVID-19.

The J gene is TRBJ1-5, the V gene TRBV12-3 or TRBV12-4; D is possibly TRBD1 (6 bases). Trimming cost V 4 bases and J 5 bases, with 6 bases left between them. The CDR3 length is 12 residues. CDR3 DNA: TGTGCCAGCAGTTCAGGGGATCAGCCCCAGCATTTT. This codes for CASSSGDQPQHF.

The V call is TRBV28, the J call TRBJ2-3, with 7 bases aligning to TRBD2. The CDR3 loop spans 17 amino acids. V gave up 6 bases and J gave up 2 bases; unmatched junction bases: 14. From germline, CDR1 is MDHEN and CDR2 SYDVKM. The CDR3 DNA sequence: TGTGCCAGCAGATCCCTTTGGCGGGGGTTGGACACAGATACGCAGTATTTT. Translation gives CASRSLWRGLDTDTQYF.

J is TRBJ2-7 and V is TRBV4-1; unclear D gene. The CDR3 covers 13 residues. V lost 0 bases to trimming and J lost 3 bases, with 6 bases between them. Germline V gene data show CDR1 as MGHRA and CDR2 as YSYEKL. The CDR3 loop reads CASSQDHHYEQYF. DNA of the CDR3: TGCGCCAGCAGCCAAGATCATCACTACGAGCAGTACTTC.

This chain connects TRBV7-3 to TRBJ1-1; a weak D match, TRBD1 (5 bases). Germline lookup yields CDR1 SGHTA and CDR2 FQGTGA. V was clipped by 1 base and J by 3 bases, with 15 bases between them. CDR3 length: 16 residues. CDR3 DNA sequence: TGTGCCAGCAGCTTAAGAATTGCAGGGATCCACACTGAAGCTTTCTTT. Protein product: CASSLRIAGIHTEAFF.

J is TRBJ2-1 and V is TRBV24-1; 8 bases agree with TRBD1. Germline-derived CDR1 and CDR2 are KGHDR and SFDVKD. The CDR3 length is 14 residues. V shed 5 bases and J 1 base; nucleotides not matched to a gene: 0. The CDR3 DNA is TGTGCCACCAGTGGGACAGGGTCCTACAATGAGCAGTTCTTC. Amino acids: CATSGTGSYNEQFF.

This chain uses TRBV5-6 with TRBJ1-3, with 8 positions matching TRBD1. The CDR3 is 15 amino acids. In germline, CDR1 is SGHDT, CDR2 YYEEEE. After removal of 4 bases from V and 4 bases from J, the junction contained 7 bases not matched to a gene. The CDR3 here is CASSRPGGEGNTIYF. The CDR3, as DNA: TGTGCCAGCAGCAGACCAGGGGGCGAAGGAAACACCATATATTTT. The variable domain in full, completed from reference TRBV5-6 and TRBJ1-3, reads DAGVTQSPTHLIKTRGQQVTLRCSPKSGHDTVSWYQQALGQGPQFIFQYYEEEERQRGNFPDRFSGHQFPNYSSELNVNALLLGDSALYLCASSRPGGEGNTIYFGEGSWLTVV.

V is TRBV7-9 and J is TRBJ2-3, with a tentative D call TRBD2 (6 bases). V lost 5 bases to trimming and J lost 0 bases, with 12 bases between them. The CDR3 totals 15 residues. CDR1 and CDR2 from the germline V gene are SEHNR and FQNEAQ (reference sequence). The CDR3 coding sequence is TGTGCCAGCAGCGTGGGACTCCAAAGCACAGATACGCAGTATTTT. Translation gives CASSVGLQSTDTQYF.

J is TRBJ1-2 and V is TRBV27; 11 bases agree with TRBD1. The CDR3 is made up of 16 amino acids. After removal of 5 bases from V and 4 bases from J, the junction contained 9 bases not matched to a gene. The germline gives CDR1 MNHEY, CDR2 SMNVEV (reference sequence). This CDR3 is CASSHHGQGASYGYTF. In nucleotides, the CDR3 is TGTGCCAGCAGTCACCATGGACAGGGGGCCAGCTATGGCTACACCTTC.

The rearrangement uses TRBV4-3 and TRBJ1-2, with 8 positions matching TRBD1. V lost 1 base to trimming and J lost 4 bases; unmatched junction nucleotides: 5. The CDR3 spans 15 residues. Germline CDR1 and CDR2: LGHNA and YSLEER. CDR3 amino acids: CASSQVETGAYGYTF. The CDR3 DNA reads as TGCGCCAGCAGCCAAGTTGAGACAGGGGCCTATGGCTACACCTTC.

This chain connects TRBV7-2 to TRBJ1-1, with a weak D call TRBD1 (6 bases). CDR3 length equals 14 residues. Trimming removed 6 bases at V and 0 bases at J, with 11 bases between. In germline, CDR1 is SGHTA, CDR2 FQGNSA. CDR3 in amino acids: CASRAGTLNTEAFF. DNA of the CDR3: TGTGCCAGCAGAGCCGGGACACTGAACACTGAAGCTTTCTTT.

This clone was counted a single time. V is TRBV19 and J is TRBJ2-1; 10 bases agree with TRBD1. This CDR3 has 16 residues. Trimming removed 4 bases from V and 5 bases from J; junction bases left unmatched: 8. From germline, CDR1 is LNHDA and CDR2 SQIVND (reference sequence). The CDR3 bases are TGTGCCAGTAGTACACCGGGACAGGGGCCTCACAATGAGCAGTTCTTC. Amino acids: CASSTPGQGPHNEQFF.

V and J are TRBV6-5 and TRBJ2-5, with 8 nucleotides matching TRBD1. V lost 8 bases and J lost 4; bases outside the gene matches: 6. The CDR3 loop spans 13 amino acids. CDR1 MNHEY and CDR2 SVGAGI come from the germline V gene. The CDR3: CASEGQVGETQYF. Written as DNA, the CDR3 is TGTGCCAGCGAGGGACAGGTAGGAGAGACCCAGTACTTC.

The chain couples TRBV7-2 to TRBJ1-5; D is possibly TRBD1 (6 bases). The V gene lost 0 bases and the J gene lost 1 base, with 13 bases spanning the gap. This CDR3 contains 17 residues. Germline CDR1 SGHTA, CDR2 FQGNSA. The CDR3: CASSLAGARRSNQPQHF. The DNA for the CDR3 is TGTGCCAGCAGCTTAGCGGGGGCCCGTAGGAGCAATCAGCCCCAGCATTTT.

Note on this clone: The same CDR3 is also encoded by other DNA sequences in this sample. This chain uses TRBV11-2 with TRBJ2-7; D is ambiguous. Germline CDR1 is SGHAT and CDR2 is FQNNGV. Trimming removed 1 base at V and 0 bases at J, with 7 bases between. This CDR3 comprises 14 residues. Here the CDR3 reads CASSLVGTSYEQYF. Here the CDR3 DNA reads TGTGCCAGCAGCTTAGTGGGCACCTCCTACGAGCAGTACTTC. The full variable domain, in which reference TRBV11-2 and TRBJ2-7 provide the parts outside the CDR3, is EAGVAQSPRYKIIEKRQSVAFWCNPISGHATLYWYQQILGQGPKLLIQFQNNGVVDDSQLPKDRFSAERLKGVDSTLKIQPAKLEDSAVYLCASSLVGTSYEQYFGPGTRLTVT.